This T cell receptor (beta chain) was documented in a study of human CD8 memory T cell subsets. Study-wide points: The stem-like memory T cell repertoire shared very little with the precursor exhausted T cell repertoire.

Notes on this clonotype: Its antigen remains unidentified.

It was CCR7+ PD-1+ TIGIT+ early memory CD8+ T cells with exhausted-like traits that constituted TPEX cells. A UMI-labeled 5' RACE approach was the method that produced the TCR beta libraries. No DNA is given; TCRdb re-called the 5' RACE reads and lists each CDR3 protein once. This table holds about 10,000 distinct CDR3 sequences. The clonotype was recovered from a human donor in good health. Input material: CD8+ T cells from PBMCs.

The CDR3 loop reads CASSPGQGGSYEQYF. J is TRBJ2-7 and V is TRBV7-6; no DNA is available, so the TRBD1 call from TCRdb remains unchecked. The germline CDR1 and CDR2 sequences are SGHVS and FNYEAQ. The CDR3 contains 15 residues.